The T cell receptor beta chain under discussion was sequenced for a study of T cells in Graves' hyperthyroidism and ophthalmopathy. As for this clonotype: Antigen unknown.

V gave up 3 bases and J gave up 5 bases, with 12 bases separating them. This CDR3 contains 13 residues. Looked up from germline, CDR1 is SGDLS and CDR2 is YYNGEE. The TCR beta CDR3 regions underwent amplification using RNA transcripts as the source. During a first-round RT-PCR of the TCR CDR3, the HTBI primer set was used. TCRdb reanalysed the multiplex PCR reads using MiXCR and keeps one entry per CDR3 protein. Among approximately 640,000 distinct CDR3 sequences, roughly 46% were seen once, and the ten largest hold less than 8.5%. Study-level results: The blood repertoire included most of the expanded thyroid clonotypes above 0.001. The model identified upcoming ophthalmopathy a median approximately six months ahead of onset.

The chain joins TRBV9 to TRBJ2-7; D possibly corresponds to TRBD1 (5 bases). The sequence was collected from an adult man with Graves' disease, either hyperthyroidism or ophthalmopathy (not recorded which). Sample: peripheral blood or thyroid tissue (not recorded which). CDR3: CASSAWGADEQYF. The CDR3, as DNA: TGTGCCAGCAGCGCTTGGGGCGCCGACGAGCAGTACTTC.